A selection of T cell receptor beta chains follows, all from one sample in a study of response to subunit inactivated influenza vaccine. One entry per CDR3 protein, called by TCRdb with MiXCR from the RT-PCR reads. The data show approximately 490,000 distinct CDR3 sequences, with 6.5% to 8% seen just once and around 12% held by the top ten. The sequencing used PBMCs from blood, collected around 25 months after vaccination. The receptor source for this set is a man between 50 and 75 years old who received an inactivated influenza vaccine. Each CDR3 is given with its conserved first and last residue. The D gene is left open where the match is weak. Only part of the rows carry a size: once, few, many, or a class if the clone is expanded.

v_call	d_call	clone_size	j_call	cdr3_nt	cdr3_aa
TRBV12-3/TRBV12-4	TRBD2	-	TRBJ2-3	TGTGCCAGCAGTTTAATGGCGGGGGGCTCCCTTGTCCGCACAGATACGCAGTATTTT	CASSLMAGGSLVRTDTQYF
TRBV7-8	-	-	TRBJ2-1	TGTGCCAGCAGCTTTGGTGCAACCACTAGCTCCTACAATGAGCAGTTCTTC	CASSFGATTSSYNEQFF
TRBV30	-	-	TRBJ1-2	TGTGCCTGGAGTAGACAGAGTGAGCGCTACACCTTC	CAWSRQSERYTF
TRBV6-1	TRBD2	many	TRBJ2-3	TGTGCCACATGGACTAGCGGGGGTAGCACAGATACGCAGTATTTT	CATWTSGGSTDTQYF
TRBV20-1	TRBD1	-	TRBJ2-1	TGCAGTGCTACAATTCCGGGACAGAGACTCAATGAGCAGTTCTTC	CSATIPGQRLNEQFF
TRBV20-1	-	few	TRBJ2-7	TGCAGTGGTAGACGGAACACCTACGAGCAGTACTTC	CSGRRNTYEQYF
TRBV12-3/TRBV12-4	TRBD2	many	TRBJ2-7	TGTGCCAGCACCTCCTGGGGACTAGCGGGGACCTACGAGCAGTACTTC	CASTSWGLAGTYEQYF
TRBV5-1	-	many	TRBJ2-7	TGCGCCAGCAGCTTGGAGTCGGGAGTCTACGAGCAGTACTTC	CASSLESGVYEQYF
TRBV9	-	-	TRBJ2-5	TGTGCCAGCAGCGTTCGAGGGGCCAGAGCAGAGACCCAGTACTTC	CASSVRGARAETQYF
TRBV4-2	TRBD1	few	TRBJ1-6	TGTGCCAGCAGCCAAGAATGGGGGACAGCGTCCCTATTGCCCCTCCACTTT	CASSQEWGTASLLPLHF
TRBV20-1	-	few	TRBJ2-1	TGCAGTGCTAGCACAGGGTATGAGCAGTTCTTC	CSASTGYEQFF
TRBV6-4	-	few	TRBJ2-3	TGTGCCAGCAGTGCCCGGACAGTTGATACGCAGTATTTT	CASSARTVDTQYF
TRBV4-1	-	-	TRBJ1-6	TGCGCCAGCAGCCAAGATCTCCAAGTTTCACCCCTCCACTTT	CASSQDLQVSPLHF